This T cell receptor beta chain comes out of a study of a mutant IDH1 vaccine in newly diagnosed glioma. Study background: Receipt of radiotherapy, temozolomide, or both preceded the study, and most received both. Broader study findings: Apparently, pseudoprogression bore no relation to changes among the top peripheral T cell clonotypes. Immune responses induced by the vaccine were seen in 93.3% of patients, spanning multiple MHC alleles.

Trimming removed 1 base at V and 2 bases at J, with 12 bases between. CDR1 SGDLS and CDR2 YYNGEE come from the germline V gene. The CDR3 loop spans 16 amino acids. The time point: week 35, safety follow-up. Each dose delivered 300 ug of mutant IDH1 20-mer peptide subcutaneously with imiquimod. The assay was immunoSEQ multiplex PCR, and TCRdb's table has in-frame clones only and misses some. The sample contains tens of thousands of clones, 74% of which appear only once. As concerns this clone: Antigen specificity is unknown.

The sequence came from a man aged 50 or older with glioma. The specimen was PBMCs, collected from a glioma patient whose treatment included an IDH1 peptide vaccine. The chain recombines TRBV9 with TRBJ2-2; weak D call: TRBD1 (5 bases). CDR3 sequence reads: CASSVRGRGNTGELFF. CDR3 sequence (DNA): TGTGCCAGCAGCGTAAGGGGTAGGGGTAACACCGGGGAGCTGTTTTTT.